What follows describes a single T cell receptor beta chain. No antigen is known for it. Mismatch with germline at one junction end may stem from a read error. This specimen belongs to a study of T cell responses to AZD1222 COVID-19 vaccine. Whole-study results and caveats: The donor cohort was predominantly white British with a female majority, and clonal diversity may have been underestimated.

Profiling relied on immunoSEQ multiplex PCR, and the TCRdb table lists in-frame clones only, not all of them. The data hold 130,000 or so clones, with 80% to 90% observed a single time. The source is an adult in good health. The material was peripheral blood, obtained on day 0 of AZD1222 vaccination.

CDR3 region: CASSEVVTTF. DNA for the CDR3: TGTGCCAGCAGTGAAGTTGTGACTACCTTC. The genes are TRBV2 and TRBJ2-7; tentative D call: TRBD2 (5 bases). Germline assignment: CDR1 SNHLY and CDR2 FYNNEI. This CDR3 region has 10 residues.